The 5 T cell receptor beta chains below all came from one sample that was sequenced in a study of shared clonotypes between healthy human individuals. The method was immunoSEQ multiplex PCR; TCRdb's version includes in-frame clones alone and lacks a portion of them. The table records 750,000 to 1,000,000 clones, 85% to 95% of them present only once. Naive CD8 cells lacked CD45RO, underwent positive selection for CCR7 and left out terminally differentiated effector memory CD45RA+ cells. Sequences were obtained from naive CD8+ T cells sorted from blood. The receptors were gathered from a man aged 30 to 45 in good health.

The chain is built from TRBV28 and TRBJ2-2; 11 bases map to TRBD1. CDR1 is MDHEN, CDR2 SYDVKM, per germline. V trimming: 5 bases; J trimming: 4 bases; junction bases outside the gene matches: 6. This CDR3 spans 16 amino acids. The CDR3 region is CASSVLGQGVTGELFF. In nucleotides, the CDR3 is TGTGCCAGCAGTGTGTTGGGACAGGGGGTCACCGGGGAGCTGTTTTTT.

V gene TRBV7-9 combines with J gene TRBJ1-1, with D uncertain. Germline CDR1 SEHNR, CDR2 FQNEAQ (reference sequence). Trimming left V 1 base short and J 0 bases short, with 9 bases between. The CDR3 extends over 15 amino acids. This CDR3 reads CASSLVWEMNTEAFF. The CDR3 coding sequence is TGTGCCAGCAGCTTAGTTTGGGAAATGAACACTGAAGCTTTCTTT.

This clone was observed a few times. The chain recombines TRBV29-1 with TRBJ2-1; D gene unclear. The V end lost 7 bases, the J end lost 0 bases, and 4 bases lay between the germline ends. CDR1 and CDR2 from the germline V gene are SQVTM and ANQGSEA. The CDR3 has 11 amino acids. In DNA form, the CDR3 reads TGCAGCGCCAGCTCCTACAATGAGCAGTTCTTC. It codes for CSASSYNEQFF.

This sequence joins TRBV28 and TRBJ2-1; D ambiguous. Germline CDR1 MDHEN, CDR2 SYDVKM. CDR3 size: 13 residues. The ends were cut back, 6 bases at V and 15 bases at J, with 21 bases in the middle. CDR3 region: CASRATRDNFWFF. As DNA, the CDR3 is TGTGCCAGCAGGGCCACGCGCGACAATTTTTGGTTCTTC.

The chain employs TRBV9 and TRBJ2-7; weak D call: TRBD1 (6 bases). Germline V gene sequence: CDR1 SGDLS, CDR2 YYNGEE. The CDR3 spans 14 residues. The V end lost 5 bases, the J end lost 7 bases, and 19 bases lay between the germline ends. The CDR3 nucleotides read TGTGCCAGCAGTGTACGGGACATCCCCGTTGAGCAGTACTTC. It encodes CASSVRDIPVEQYF.